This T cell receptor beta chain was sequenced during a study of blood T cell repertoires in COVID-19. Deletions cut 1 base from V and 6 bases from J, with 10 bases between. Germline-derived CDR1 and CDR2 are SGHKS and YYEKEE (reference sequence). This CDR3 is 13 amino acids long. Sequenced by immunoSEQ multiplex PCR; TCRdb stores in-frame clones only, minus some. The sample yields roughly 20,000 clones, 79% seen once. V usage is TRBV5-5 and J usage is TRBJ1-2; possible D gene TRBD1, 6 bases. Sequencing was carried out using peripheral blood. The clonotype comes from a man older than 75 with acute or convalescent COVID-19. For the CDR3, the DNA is TGTGCCAGCAGCTTGTCCCAGGGGCATGGCTACACCTTC. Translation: CASSLSQGHGYTF.